The present TCR beta chain was sequenced within a study of radiotherapy plus CTLA-4 blockade in lung cancer. Germline values: CDR1 LNHNV, CDR2 YYDKDF (reference sequence). V trimming: 1 base; J trimming: 7 bases; junction bases outside the gene matches: 6. CDR3 length: 15 residues. Assay used: immunoSEQ multiplex PCR; TCRdb lists only in-frame clones, some missing. The repertoire holds fewer than 100,000 clones, over 80% seen once, with 0.82% in the top ten. The receptor was derived from a human donor with non-small cell lung cancer who had stable disease on radiotherapy plus ipilimumab. This chain connects TRBV15 to TRBJ1-5, with 8 bases matching TRBD1. The specimen comprised peripheral blood, sampled from a patient treated with radiotherapy plus ipilimumab. The CDR3 protein is CATSRAPGQVQPQHF. Here the CDR3 DNA reads TGTGCCACCAGCAGAGCGCCGGGACAGGTCCAGCCCCAGCATTTT.